This TCR beta chain derives from a study of blood T cell repertoires in COVID-19. About the study: COVID-19 samples collected from the United States, Italy and Spain covered acute and convalescent phases.

J was trimmed by 11 bases and V by 2 bases; bases with no gene match: 4. Germline-derived CDR1 and CDR2 are SNHLY and FYNNEI. The CDR3 is 12 residues long. As processed by the authors: The authors estimated nucleated cell counts from reference gene primer amplification. Method: immunoSEQ multiplex PCR; TCRdb's copy keeps in-frame clones and lacks some. That table is the source of V, J and clone size, and D and trimming were worked out from the DNA. This table holds about 220,000 clones, more than 70% found once. The sequenced material came from peripheral blood. This receptor was identified in a woman in her forties or fifties with acute or convalescent COVID-19. The rearrangement joins TRBV2 to TRBJ2-3, with 7 bases aligning to TRBD1. The DNA of the CDR3 is TGTGCCAGCAGTGAACTACGGACAGGGCAGTATTTT. Residues: CASSELRTGQYF.